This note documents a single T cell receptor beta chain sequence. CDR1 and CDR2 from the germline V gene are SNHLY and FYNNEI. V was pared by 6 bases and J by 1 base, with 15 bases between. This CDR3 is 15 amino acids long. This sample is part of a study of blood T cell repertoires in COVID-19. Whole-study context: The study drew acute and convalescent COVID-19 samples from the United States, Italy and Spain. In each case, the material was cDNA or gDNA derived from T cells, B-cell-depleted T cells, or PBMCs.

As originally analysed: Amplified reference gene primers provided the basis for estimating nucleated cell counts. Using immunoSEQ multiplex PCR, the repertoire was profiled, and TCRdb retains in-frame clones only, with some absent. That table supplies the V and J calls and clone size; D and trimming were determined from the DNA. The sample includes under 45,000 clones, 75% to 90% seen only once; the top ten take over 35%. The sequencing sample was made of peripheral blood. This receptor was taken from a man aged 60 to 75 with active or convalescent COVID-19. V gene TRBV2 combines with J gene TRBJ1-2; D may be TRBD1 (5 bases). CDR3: CASRSKGVLNYGYTF. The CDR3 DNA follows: TGTGCCAGCAGGTCTAAAGGGGTACTTAACTATGGCTACACCTTC.